The 7 T cell receptor beta chains presented below share a single source sample, sequenced in a study of OX40 agonist ivuxolimab in advanced cancers. The table came from immunoSEQ multiplex PCR; TCRdb's copy has only in-frame clones and leaves some out. This sample yields about 77,000 clones, of which roughly 91% are seen a single time; approximately 2.4% belongs to the top ten. Sequenced material: CD4+ or CD8+ T cells sorted from blood, taken in a trial of the OX40 agonist ivuxolimab. All receptors come from an adult with an advanced solid tumor such as melanoma, head and neck, liver or kidney cancer.

The chain recombines TRBV10-3 with TRBJ2-5; TRBD2 matches at 12 bases. J was trimmed by 5 bases and V by 2 bases; bases with no gene match: 3. Germline values: CDR1 ENHRY, CDR2 SYGVKD. The CDR3 covers 15 residues. In DNA form, the CDR3 reads TGTGCCATCAGTGAGGCTAGCGGGGGGGCGGAGACCCAGTACTTC. Translation gives CAISEASGGAETQYF.

The CDR3 is CASSSRTGGTDTQYF. CDR3 DNA sequence: TGTGCCAGTAGTTCCCGGACAGGCGGCACAGATACGCAGTATTTT. The genes are TRBV19 and TRBJ2-3; 7 bases fit TRBD1. V dropped 5 bases and J dropped 1; count of bases not matched to a gene: 6. The CDR3 runs 15 residues. Germline V gene lookup returns CDR1 LNHDA and CDR2 SQIVND (reference sequence). The entire variable domain, with the rest obtained from reference TRBV19 and TRBJ2-3, is as follows: DGGITQSPKYLFRKEGQNVTLSCEQNLNHDAMYWYRQDPGQGLRLIYYSQIVNDFQKGDIAEGYSVSREKKESFPLTVTSAQKNPTAFYLCASSSRTGGTDTQYFGPGTRLTVL.

The V call is TRBV30, the J call TRBJ1-4; D call uncertain. Trimming removed 2 bases at V and 3 bases at J, with 7 bases between. This CDR3 is 13 amino acids long. CDR1 is GTSNPN, CDR2 SVGIG, per germline (reference sequence). In DNA form, the CDR3 reads TGTGCCTGGAGTCGTGGGTCTAATGAAAAACTGTTTTTT. This translates into CAWSRGSNEKLFF.

This clone was seen just once. The V gene is TRBV9, the J gene TRBJ1-1; TRBD1 is a possible D gene (5 bases). V lost 5 bases to trimming and J lost 3 bases, with 20 bases between them. The germline V gene encodes CDR1 SGDLS and CDR2 YYNGEE. This CDR3 contains 16 residues. The CDR3 sequence: CASRSFGIRGDTEAFF. In DNA, the CDR3 is TGTGCCAGCAGGTCATTCGGGATCCGGGGGGACACTGAAGCTTTCTTT.

The chain is built from TRBV5-1 and TRBJ1-1; D gene unclear. The CDR3 consists of 15 residues. Trimming removed 4 bases from V and 0 bases from J, with 13 bases in between. Germline-derived CDR1 and CDR2 are SGHRS and YFSETQ. CDR3 sequence: CASSVALNMNTEAFF. As DNA, the CDR3 is TGCGCCAGCAGCGTGGCCCTGAACATGAACACTGAAGCTTTCTTT.

The CDR3 region is CASSPRDEQYF. The CDR3 nucleotides read TGTGCCAGCAGCCCCAGGGACGAGCAGTACTTC. The J gene is TRBJ2-7, the V gene TRBV11-2, with D possibly matching TRBD1 (5 bases). Deletions cut 5 bases from V and 5 bases from J, with 7 bases between. The CDR3 consists of 11 residues. Germline V gene lookup returns CDR1 SGHAT and CDR2 FQNNGV.

This chain connects TRBV7-2 to TRBJ2-7; TRBD2 might be the D (6 bases). Germline V gene lookup returns CDR1 SGHTA and CDR2 FQGNSA. V was pared by 4 bases and J by 2 bases, with 12 bases between. This CDR3 comprises 14 residues. The CDR3 region is CASSWDWAAYEQYF. As DNA, the CDR3 is TGTGCCAGCAGCTGGGACTGGGCCGCCTACGAGCAGTACTTC.